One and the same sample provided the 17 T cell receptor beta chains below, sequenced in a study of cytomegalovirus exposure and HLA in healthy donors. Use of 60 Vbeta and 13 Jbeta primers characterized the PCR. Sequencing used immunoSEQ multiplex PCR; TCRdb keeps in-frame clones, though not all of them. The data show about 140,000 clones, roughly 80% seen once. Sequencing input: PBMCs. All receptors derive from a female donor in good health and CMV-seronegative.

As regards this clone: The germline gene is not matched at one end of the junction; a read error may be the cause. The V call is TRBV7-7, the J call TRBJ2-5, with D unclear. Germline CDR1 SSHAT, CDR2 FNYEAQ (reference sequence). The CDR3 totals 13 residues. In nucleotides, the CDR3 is TGTGCTAGCAGCTTCAACATCCAAGAGACCCAGTACTTC. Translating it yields CASSFNIQETQYF.

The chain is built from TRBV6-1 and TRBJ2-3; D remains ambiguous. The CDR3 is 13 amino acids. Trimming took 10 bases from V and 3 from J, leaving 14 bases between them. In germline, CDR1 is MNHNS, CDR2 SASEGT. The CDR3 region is CATYLQITDTQYF. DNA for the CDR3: TGTGCCACCTACCTACAGATAACAGATACGCAGTATTTT.

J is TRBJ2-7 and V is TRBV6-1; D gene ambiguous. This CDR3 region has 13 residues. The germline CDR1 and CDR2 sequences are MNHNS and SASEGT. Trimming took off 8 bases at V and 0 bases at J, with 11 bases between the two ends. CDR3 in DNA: TGTGCCAGCGCCAGTGCCCTCTCCTACGAGCAGTACTTC. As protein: CASASALSYEQYF.

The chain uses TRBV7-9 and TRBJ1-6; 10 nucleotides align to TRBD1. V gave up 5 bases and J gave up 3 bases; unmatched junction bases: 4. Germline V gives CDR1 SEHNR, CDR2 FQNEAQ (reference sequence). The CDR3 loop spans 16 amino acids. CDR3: CASSQGQGDYNSPLHF. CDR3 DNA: TGTGCCAGCAGCCAAGGACAGGGGGACTATAATTCACCCCTCCACTTT. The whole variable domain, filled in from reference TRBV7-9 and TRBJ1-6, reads DTGVSQNPRHKITKRGQNVTFRCDPISEHNRLYWYRQTLGQGPEFLTYFQNEAQLEKSRLLSDRFSAERPKGSFSTLEIQRTEQGDSAMYLCASSQGQGDYNSPLHFGNGTRLTVT.

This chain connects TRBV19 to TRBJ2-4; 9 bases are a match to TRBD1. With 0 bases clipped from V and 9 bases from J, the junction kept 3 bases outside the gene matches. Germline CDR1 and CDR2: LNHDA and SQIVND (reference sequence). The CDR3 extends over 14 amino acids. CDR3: CASSIEGTGSIQYF. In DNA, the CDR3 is TGTGCCAGTAGTATAGAAGGGACAGGGAGCATTCAGTACTTC.

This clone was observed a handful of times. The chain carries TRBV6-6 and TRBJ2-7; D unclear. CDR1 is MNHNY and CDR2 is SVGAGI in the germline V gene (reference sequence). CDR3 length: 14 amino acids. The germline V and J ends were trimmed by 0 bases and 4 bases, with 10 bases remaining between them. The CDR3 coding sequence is TGTGCCAGCAGTTACTCGTCCTCCGGGTACGAGCAGTACTTC. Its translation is CASSYSSSGYEQYF.

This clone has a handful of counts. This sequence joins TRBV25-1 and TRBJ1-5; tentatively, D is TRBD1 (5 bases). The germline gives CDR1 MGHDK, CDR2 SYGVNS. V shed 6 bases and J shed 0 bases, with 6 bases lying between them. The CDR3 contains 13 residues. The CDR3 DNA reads TGTGCCAGCAGGGGGGGTAGCAATCAGCCCCAGCATTTT. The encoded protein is CASRGGSNQPQHF.

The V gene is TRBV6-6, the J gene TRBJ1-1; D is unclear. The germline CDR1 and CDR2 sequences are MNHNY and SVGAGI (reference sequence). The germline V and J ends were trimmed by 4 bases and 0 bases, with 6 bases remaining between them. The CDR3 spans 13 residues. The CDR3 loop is CASSSGMNTEAFF. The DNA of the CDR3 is TGTGCCAGCAGTTCGGGGATGAACACTGAAGCTTTCTTT.

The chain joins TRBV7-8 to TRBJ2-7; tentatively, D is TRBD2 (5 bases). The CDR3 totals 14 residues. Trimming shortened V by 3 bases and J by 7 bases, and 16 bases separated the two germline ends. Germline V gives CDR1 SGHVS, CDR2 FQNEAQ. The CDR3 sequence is CASSFPPSGGEQYF. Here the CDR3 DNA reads TGTGCCAGCAGCTTCCCCCCCTCCGGAGGTGAGCAGTACTTC.

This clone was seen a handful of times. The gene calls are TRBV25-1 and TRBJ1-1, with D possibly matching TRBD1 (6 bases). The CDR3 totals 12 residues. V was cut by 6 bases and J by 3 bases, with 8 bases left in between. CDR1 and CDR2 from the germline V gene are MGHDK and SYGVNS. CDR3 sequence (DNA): TGTGCCAGCAGGGACAGCCACACTGAAGCTTTCTTT. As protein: CASRDSHTEAFF.

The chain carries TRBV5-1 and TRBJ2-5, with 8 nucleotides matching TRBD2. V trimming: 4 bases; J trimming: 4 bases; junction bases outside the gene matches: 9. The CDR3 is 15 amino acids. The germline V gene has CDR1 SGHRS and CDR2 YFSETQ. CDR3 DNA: TGCGCCAGCAGCCAAGCGGGGGTTCGAGGAGAGACCCAGTACTTC. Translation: CASSQAGVRGETQYF.

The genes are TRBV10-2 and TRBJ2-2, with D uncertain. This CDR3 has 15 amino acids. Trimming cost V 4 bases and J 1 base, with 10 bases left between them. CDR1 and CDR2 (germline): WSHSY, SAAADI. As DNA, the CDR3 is TGCGCCAGCAGTGGCCAGTCCCGGAACACCGGGGAGCTGTTTTTT. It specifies CASSGQSRNTGELFF.

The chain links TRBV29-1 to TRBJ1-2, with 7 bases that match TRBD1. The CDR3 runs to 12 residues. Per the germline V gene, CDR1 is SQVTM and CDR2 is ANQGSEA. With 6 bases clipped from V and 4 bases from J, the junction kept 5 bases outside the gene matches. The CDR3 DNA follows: TGCAGCGTGACGGGACAGCGCTATGGCTACACCTTC. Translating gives CSVTGQRYGYTF. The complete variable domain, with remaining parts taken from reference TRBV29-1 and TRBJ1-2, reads SAVISQKPSRDICQRGTSLTIQCQVDSQVTMMFWYRQQPGQSLTLIATANQGSEATYESGFVIDKFPISRPNLTFSTLTVSNMSPEDSSIYLCSVTGQRYGYTFGSGTRLTVV.

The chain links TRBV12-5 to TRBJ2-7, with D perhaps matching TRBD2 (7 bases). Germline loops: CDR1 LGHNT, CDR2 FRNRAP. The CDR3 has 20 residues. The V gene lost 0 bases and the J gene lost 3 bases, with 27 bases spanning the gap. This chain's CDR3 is CASGLVQWGGDSYRGYEQYF. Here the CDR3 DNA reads TGTGCTAGTGGTTTGGTACAATGGGGGGGCGACTCCTACCGGGGCTACGAGCAGTACTTC.

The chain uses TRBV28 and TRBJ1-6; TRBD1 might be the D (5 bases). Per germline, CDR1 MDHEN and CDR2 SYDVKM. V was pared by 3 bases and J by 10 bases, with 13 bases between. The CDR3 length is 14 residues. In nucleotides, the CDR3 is TGTGCCAGCAGTTTGCCGGGGGTGGACTCACCCCTCCACTTT. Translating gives CASSLPGVDSPLHF.

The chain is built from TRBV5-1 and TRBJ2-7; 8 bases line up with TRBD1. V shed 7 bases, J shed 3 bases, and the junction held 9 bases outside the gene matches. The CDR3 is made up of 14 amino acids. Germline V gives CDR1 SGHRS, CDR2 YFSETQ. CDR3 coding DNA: TGCGCCAGCTCCCCCCGGGACAGGAACTACGAGCAGTACTTC. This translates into CASSPRDRNYEQYF.

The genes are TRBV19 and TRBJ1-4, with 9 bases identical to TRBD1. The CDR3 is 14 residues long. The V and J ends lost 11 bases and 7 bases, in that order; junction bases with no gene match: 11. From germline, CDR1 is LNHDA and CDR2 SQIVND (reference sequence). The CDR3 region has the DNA TGTGCCTCGACCCAACAGGGGGCATTTGAAAAACTGTTTTTT. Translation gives CASTQQGAFEKLFF.